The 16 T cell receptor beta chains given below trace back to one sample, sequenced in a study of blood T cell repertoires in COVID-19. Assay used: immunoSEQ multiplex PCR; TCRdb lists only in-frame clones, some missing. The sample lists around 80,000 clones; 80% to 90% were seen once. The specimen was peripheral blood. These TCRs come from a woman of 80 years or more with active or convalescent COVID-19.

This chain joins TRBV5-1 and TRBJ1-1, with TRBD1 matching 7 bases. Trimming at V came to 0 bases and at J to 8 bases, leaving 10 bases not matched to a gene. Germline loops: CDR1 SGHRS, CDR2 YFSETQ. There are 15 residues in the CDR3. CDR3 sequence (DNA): TGCGCCAGCAGCTTGGGTTCAGGGGGTATAGAGGAAGCTTTCTTT. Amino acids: CASSLGSGGIEEAFF.

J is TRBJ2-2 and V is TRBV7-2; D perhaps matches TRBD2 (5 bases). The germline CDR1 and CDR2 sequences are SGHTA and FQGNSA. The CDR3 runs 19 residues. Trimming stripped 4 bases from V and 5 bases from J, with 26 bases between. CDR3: CASSSDPWLGGPRTGELFF. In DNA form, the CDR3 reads TGTGCCAGCAGCTCCGACCCTTGGTTAGGCGGGCCGAGAACCGGGGAGCTGTTTTTT.

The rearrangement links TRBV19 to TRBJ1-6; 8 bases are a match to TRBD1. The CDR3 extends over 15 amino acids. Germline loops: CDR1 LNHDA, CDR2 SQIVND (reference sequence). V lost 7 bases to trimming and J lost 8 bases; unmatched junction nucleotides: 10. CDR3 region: CASTTDREVYSPLHF. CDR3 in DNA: TGTGCCAGTACAACGGACAGGGAGGTTTATTCACCCCTCCACTTT.

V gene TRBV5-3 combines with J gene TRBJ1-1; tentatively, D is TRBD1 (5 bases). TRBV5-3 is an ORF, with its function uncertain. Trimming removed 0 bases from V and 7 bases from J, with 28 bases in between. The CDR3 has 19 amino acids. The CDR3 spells CARSLGAPGVSGWEGEAFF. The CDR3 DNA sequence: TGTGCCAGAAGCTTGGGGGCCCCGGGGGTATCAGGATGGGAAGGTGAAGCTTTCTTT.

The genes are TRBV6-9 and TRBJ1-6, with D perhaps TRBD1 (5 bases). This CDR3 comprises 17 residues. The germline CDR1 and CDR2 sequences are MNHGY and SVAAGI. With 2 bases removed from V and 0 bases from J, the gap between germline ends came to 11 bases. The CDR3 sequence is CASSYEQESSYNSPLHF. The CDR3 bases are TGTGCCAGCAGTTATGAACAGGAGAGCTCCTATAATTCACCCCTCCACTTT.

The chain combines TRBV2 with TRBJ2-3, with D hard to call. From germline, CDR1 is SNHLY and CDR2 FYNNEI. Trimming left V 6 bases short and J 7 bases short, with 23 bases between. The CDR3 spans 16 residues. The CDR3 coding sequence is TGTGCCAGCAGGCAAACACAGACCCAGCAACCTCATACGCAGTATTTT. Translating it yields CASRQTQTQQPHTQYF.

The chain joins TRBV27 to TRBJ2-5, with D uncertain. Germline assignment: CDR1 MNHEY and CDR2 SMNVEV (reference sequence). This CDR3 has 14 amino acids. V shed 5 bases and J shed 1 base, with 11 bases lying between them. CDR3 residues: CASSDLVSQETQYF. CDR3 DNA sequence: TGTGCCAGCAGTGATTTGGTCAGCCAAGAGACCCAGTACTTC.

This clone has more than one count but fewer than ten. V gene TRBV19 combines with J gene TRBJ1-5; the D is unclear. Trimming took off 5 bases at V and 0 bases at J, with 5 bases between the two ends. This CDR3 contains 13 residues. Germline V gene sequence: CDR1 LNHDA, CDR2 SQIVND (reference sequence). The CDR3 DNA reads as TGTGCCAGTAGTTTCAATAGCAATCAGCCCCAGCATTTT. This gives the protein CASSFNSNQPQHF.

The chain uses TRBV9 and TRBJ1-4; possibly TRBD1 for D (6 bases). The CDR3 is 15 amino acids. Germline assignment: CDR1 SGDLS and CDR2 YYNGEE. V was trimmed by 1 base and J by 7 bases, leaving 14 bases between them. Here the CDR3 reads CASSVYGQKFEKLFF. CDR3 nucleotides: TGTGCCAGCAGCGTATATGGACAGAAATTTGAAAAACTGTTTTTT.

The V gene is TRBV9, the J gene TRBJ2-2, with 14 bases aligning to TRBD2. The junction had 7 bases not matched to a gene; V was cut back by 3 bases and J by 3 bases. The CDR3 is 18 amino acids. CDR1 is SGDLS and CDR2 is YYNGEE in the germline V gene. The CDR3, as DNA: TGTGCCAGCAGCGCCGGGACTAGCGGGAGCCGGGACACCGGGGAGCTGTTTTTT. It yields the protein CASSAGTSGSRDTGELFF.

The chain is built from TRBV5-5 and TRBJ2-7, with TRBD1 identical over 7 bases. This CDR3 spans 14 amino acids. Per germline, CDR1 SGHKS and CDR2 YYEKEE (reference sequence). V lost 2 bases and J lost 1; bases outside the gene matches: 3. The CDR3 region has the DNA TGTGCCAGCAGCTTTCAGGGACAGTCCTACGAGCAGTACTTC. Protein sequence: CASSFQGQSYEQYF.

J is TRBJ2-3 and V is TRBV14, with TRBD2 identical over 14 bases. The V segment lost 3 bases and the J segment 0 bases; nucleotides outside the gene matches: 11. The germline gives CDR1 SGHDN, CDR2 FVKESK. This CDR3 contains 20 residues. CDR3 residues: CASSHTTSGGVGSSTDTQYF. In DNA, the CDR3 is TGTGCCAGCAGCCATACGACTAGCGGGGGGGTCGGGAGTAGCACAGATACGCAGTATTTT.

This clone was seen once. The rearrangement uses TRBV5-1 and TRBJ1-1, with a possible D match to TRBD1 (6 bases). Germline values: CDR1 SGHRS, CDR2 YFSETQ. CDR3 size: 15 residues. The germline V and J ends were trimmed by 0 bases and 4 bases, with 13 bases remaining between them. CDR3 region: CASSLAAGGPTEAFF. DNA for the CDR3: TGCGCCAGCAGCTTGGCGGCGGGGGGGCCCACTGAAGCTTTCTTT.

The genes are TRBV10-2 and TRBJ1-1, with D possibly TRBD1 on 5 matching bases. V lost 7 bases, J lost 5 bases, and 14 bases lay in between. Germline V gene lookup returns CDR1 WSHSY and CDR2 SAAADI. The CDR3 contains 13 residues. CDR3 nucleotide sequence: TGCGCCAGCAAGCGCGGGGGATGGACTGAAGCTTTCTTT. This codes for CASKRGGWTEAFF.

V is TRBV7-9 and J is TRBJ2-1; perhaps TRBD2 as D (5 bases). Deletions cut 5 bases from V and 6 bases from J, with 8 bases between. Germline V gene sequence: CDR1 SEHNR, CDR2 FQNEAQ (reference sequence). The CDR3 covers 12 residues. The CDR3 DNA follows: TGTGCCAGCAGCAGAACTAGCAATGAGCAGTTCTTC. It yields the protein CASSRTSNEQFF.

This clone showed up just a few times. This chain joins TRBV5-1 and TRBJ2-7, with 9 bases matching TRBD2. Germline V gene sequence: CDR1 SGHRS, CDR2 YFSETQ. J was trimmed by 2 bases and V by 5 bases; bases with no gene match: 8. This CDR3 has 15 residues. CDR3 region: CASRNSGSSPYEQYF. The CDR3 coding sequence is TGCGCCAGCAGAAATAGCGGGAGCTCCCCCTACGAGCAGTACTTC.